This paragraph covers one T cell receptor (beta chain) sequence. This clonotype turned up a few times. The antigen it binds to is not known. No qualities accompany the bases; no much larger clone lies one base away. This sample is drawn from a study of identical twins (dated by TCRdb to about 2016). For the study in its entirety: TCR alpha and beta repertoires from monozygotic twins, unrelated adults of various ages and cord blood were deep-sequenced to test whether fetal clonotypes persist. To rule out contamination, the twin experiments were replicated at different times with different library preparation protocols.

Study-wide conclusions, independent of this receptor: Zero-insertion analyses could be partly confounded by invariant T cells such as MAIT and iNKT, although diverse VJ usage argued against such confounding for most clonotypes. Abundant cord blood beta clonotypes had fewer insertions, young adult naive repertoires showed a similar but weaker trend, and memory repertoires showed no such trend. In monozygotic twins, out-of-frame TCR alpha sharing was systematically underestimated by recombination models, although the models agreed with sharing between unrelated individuals. Excess twin sharing in beta out-of-frame sequences was weaker because fewer shared sequences lowered the signal-to-noise ratio. Because the same donors could not be followed over many years, conclusions were based on cross-sectional statistical analysis. Compared with coincidental sharing between unrelated individuals, out-of-frame TCR alpha sequences shared between twins showed an excess of sequences with low generation probability.

Every donor in the study was a healthy Caucasian. The twin cohort consisted of three pairs of female monozygotic twins, all aged roughly 18 to 30 years. RNA for TCR libraries was isolated from peripheral blood mononuclear cells. The method was 5' RACE. Sequencing was performed on an Illumina HiSeq 2000. Template switching introduced a universal primer binding site; the final cDNA contained a unique molecular identifier, enabling accurate counting of TCR cDNA molecules. Specific primers in the conserved constant-segment region were used to synthesize first-strand cDNA for the TCR alpha and beta chains. Each cDNA library was double barcoded, with a SMART-Mk sample barcode plus Illumina barcodes, to control for contamination. TruSeq adapter sequences along with Illumina sample barcodes were introduced in two successive PCR steps. Sequencing of the TCR alpha and beta cDNA libraries was done on the Illumina HiSeq platform using custom primers. As for the original processing: Raw reads were processed with MiGEC to extract unique molecular identifiers, and MiXCR was used to determine CDR3 positions. Recombination models were inferred per individual with the repgenHMM and IGoR tools using an EM algorithm. The tcR package in R was used for shared clonotype analysis, with sharing normalized by the product of cloneset sizes. To study raw recombination free of thymic and clonal selection effects, out-of-frame nonproductive sequences were analyzed. TCRdb reprocessing: public reads trimmed at Q25 with fastp, clones called with MiXCR, in-frame beta chains kept. Duplicate CDR3 protein sequences are folded into a single record with the most common DNA and genes. The V and J calls and clone size are TCRdb's, not the authors'. The sample table shows over 550,000 distinct CDR3 sequences, and 7.1% are seen once. Together, the top ten hold less than 2% of the sample.

Including the terminal cysteine and phenylalanine, the CDR3 comprises 14 residues. Of the read, only the CDR3 DNA is kept; its 42 bases are in frame from base 1. V lost 1 base and J lost 6 bases, and the count of bases not matched to a germline gene is 2. CDR1 and CDR2, per the germline V gene, are SGHDT and YYEEEE. These same records also appear under a second study, on yellow fever vaccine responses in identical twins. In that second paper, the authors write: The T cell response to vaccination in identical twins was reported by the authors to appear partly convergent and partly personalized. Focusing on identical twins, the study followed the T cell clones that responded to the vaccine, and did so with precision.

The receptor chain draws on TRBV5-6 and TRBJ2-1, with 9 bases matching TRBD1. This TCR derives from a woman between 18 and 29 years old in good health. Sequenced material: PBMCs. The CDR3: CASSLWDRVNEQFF. The sequence in DNA is TGTGCCAGCAGCTTGTGGGACAGGGTCAATGAGCAGTTCTTC.